This T cell receptor beta chain was retrieved from a study of PD-L1 blockade in urothelial cancer. Study-wide context: The patients' atezolizumab therapy, 1,200 mg intravenously every 3 weeks, started in about 2014. Notes on the study in general: In blood at 3 weeks, tumor-associated clones expanded more among patients with durable benefit.

Time point meaning: pretreatment peripheral blood. Sample numbers ranged from 1 to 8 per patient, encompassing pretreatment and on-treatment collections. This table comes from immunoSEQ multiplex PCR, and its TCRdb copy is limited to in-frame clones, with some not included. The data show roughly 52,000 clones, less than 85% seen once. This clone was detected a few times. As yet, its antigen is unknown. The receptor was derived from a man between 65 and 80 years old with urothelial cancer. Sample: PBMCs, taken around atezolizumab (anti-PD-L1) treatment.

This CDR3 reads CASRGSGGNQPQHF. In nucleotides, the CDR3 is TGTGCCAGCAGGGGCTCAGGTGGCAATCAGCCCCAGCATTTT. V gene TRBV27 combines with J gene TRBJ1-5; D unclear. V was cut by 6 bases and J by 2 bases, with 11 bases left in between. The CDR3 sequence is 14 residues long. Germline V gene sequence: CDR1 MNHEY, CDR2 SMNVEV (reference sequence).